A selection of T cell receptor beta chains follows, all from one sample in a study of blood T cell repertoires in COVID-19. Clones were read by immunoSEQ multiplex PCR, and TCRdb kept only the in-frame ones, dropping some. Of around 200,000 clones listed, about nine tenths are singletons. The sample was peripheral blood. The source of these receptors is a man aged 18 to 30 with active or convalescent COVID-19. Each CDR3 is given with its conserved first and last residue. D genes are given only for firm matches. Size values are once, few and many counts, or a class for expanded clones, and some rows have none.

TRBV7-8	TRBJ1-6	.	TRBD1	CASSFLDPGQGSPLHF	TGTGCCAGCAGCTTTCTCGACCCGGGACAGGGTTCACCCCTCCACTTT
TRBV6-6	TRBJ1-1	.	.	CASSYSNRNTEAFF	TGTGCCAGCAGTTACTCGAATAGGAACACTGAAGCTTTCTTT
TRBV30	TRBJ2-6	.	.	CAWSQGIAGANVLTF	TGTGCCTGGAGTCAGGGTATAGCTGGGGCCAACGTCCTGACTTTC
TRBV6-1	TRBJ1-1	.	.	CASSEVSGGGNTEAFF	TGTGCCAGCAGTGAAGTGTCAGGAGGTGGGAACACTGAAGCTTTCTTT
TRBV6-1	TRBJ2-7	.	TRBD2	CASSEAGLWGYEQYF	TGTGCCAGCAGTGAAGCGGGACTATGGGGATACGAGCAGTACTTC
TRBV28	TRBJ1-5	.	.	CASSPRHNTGSQPQHF	TGTGCCAGCAGTCCCCGACACAATACGGGGAGTCAGCCCCAGCATTTT
TRBV18	TRBJ2-1	medium-sized	TRBD2	CASSLEEGGTHYNEQFF	TGTGCCAGCTCCCTTGAGGAGGGAGGGACCCACTACAATGAGCAGTTCTTC
TRBV14	TRBJ2-7	.	TRBD1	CASNRDRGNQYF	TGTGCCAGCAACCGGGACAGGGGCAATCAGTACTTC
TRBV7-2	TRBJ1-2	.	TRBD1	CASSLVPSDRGFQVGYTF	TGTGCCAGCAGCTTAGTACCTTCGGACAGGGGTTTCCAGGTTGGCTACACCTTC
TRBV7-2	TRBJ1-2	.	.	CASSFQREGDRRDYGYTF	TGTGCCAGCAGTTTCCAACGAGAGGGTGACAGGAGAGACTATGGCTACACCTTC
TRBV9	TRBJ2-3	.	TRBD1	CASSVRDRARDTQYF	TGTGCCAGCAGCGTAAGGGACAGAGCTAGGGATACGCAGTATTTT
TRBV19	TRBJ2-1	few	.	CASSKQDLQFF	TGTGCCAGTAGTAAGCAGGACTTGCAGTTCTTC
TRBV3-1/TRBV3-2	TRBJ1-5	once	TRBD1	CASSHGTGGKPQHF	TGTGCCAGCAGCCATGGAACAGGGGGTAAGCCCCAGCATTTT
TRBV7-9	TRBJ1-2	.	TRBD1	CASSYGTGVNYGYTF	TGTGCCAGCAGCTACGGGACAGGGGTTAACTATGGCTACACCTTC
TRBV4-1	TRBJ2-2	.	TRBD1	CASSQERQGNTGELFF	TGCGCCAGCAGCCAAGAGAGACAGGGGAACACCGGGGAGCTGTTTTTT
TRBV7-9	TRBJ1-2	once	.	CASSPNREIRGYTF	TGTGCCAGCAGCCCCAACAGGGAGATCCGTGGCTACACCTTC
TRBV5-1	TRBJ2-3	.	TRBD1	CASSLPTGGYTDTQYF	TGCGCCAGCAGCTTACCGACAGGGGGGTATACAGATACGCAGTATTTT
TRBV19	TRBJ1-1	.	.	CASSIGGYAPAFF	TGTGCCAGTAGTATAGGAGGGTATGCCCCAGCTTTCTTT
TRBV6-1	TRBJ1-4	.	.	CASSEVREKLFF	TGTGCCAGCAGTGAGGTGCGTGAAAAACTGTTTTTT
TRBV9	TRBJ2-5	.	.	CASSVDTAQETQYF	TGTGCCAGCAGCGTAGACACAGCCCAAGAGACCCAGTACTTC
TRBV19	TRBJ1-1	once	.	CASSPRGGFTEAFF	TGTGCCAGTAGTCCCCGTGGGGGGTTCACTGAAGCTTTCTTT
TRBV5-1	TRBJ2-7	.	TRBD2	CASSLELAGRGNEQYF	TGCGCCAGCAGCTTGGAACTAGCGGGCCGCGGGAACGAGCAGTACTTC
TRBV6-5	TRBJ2-1	.	TRBD2	CASRYSGGAFNEQFF	TGTGCCAGCAGGTATAGCGGGGGGGCCTTCAATGAGCAGTTCTTC
TRBV19	TRBJ2-2	.	TRBD1	CASSRDSNTGELFF	TGTGCCAGTAGCCGGGACAGTAACACCGGGGAGCTGTTTTTT
TRBV1	TRBJ2-5	.	.	CTSSQGRLAGGRGETQYF	TGCACCAGCAGCCAAGGCAGACTAGCGGGAGGTCGCGGGGAGACCCAGTACTTC
TRBV2	TRBJ1-1	.	.	CASSSGVTEAFF	TGTGCCAGCAGTTCCGGGGTCACTGAAGCTTTCTTT
TRBV7-9	TRBJ2-5	.	TRBD2	CASSLATSGRETQYF	TGTGCCAGCAGCTTAGCGACTAGCGGGAGGGAGACCCAGTACTTC
TRBV5-1	TRBJ2-1	.	.	CASSLGGYNEQFF	TGCGCCAGCAGCTTGGGAGGTTACAATGAGCAGTTCTTC
TRBV6-6	TRBJ1-5	once	TRBD1	CASSYSDRDNQPQHF	TGTGCCAGCAGTTACTCGGACAGGGACAATCAGCCCCAGCATTTT
TRBV9	TRBJ1-2	.	.	CASSVGRANYGYTF	TGTGCCAGCAGCGTAGGAAGAGCTAACTATGGCTACACCTTC
TRBV10-1	TRBJ1-2	.	.	CASSESRLRGYTF	TGCGCCAGCAGTGAGTCTCGACTAAGGGGCTACACCTTC
TRBV7-3	TRBJ2-2	.	.	CASSSQQLGRGELFF	TGTGCCAGCAGCTCCCAACAACTTGGGAGGGGGGAGCTGTTTTTT
TRBV13	TRBJ2-1	.	TRBD2	CASSKRLAGGYNEQFF	TGTGCCAGCAGCAAAAGACTAGCGGGGGGCTACAATGAGCAGTTCTTC
TRBV19	TRBJ1-1	once	TRBD1	CASGPTGLDTEAFF	TGTGCCAGTGGTCCGACAGGGTTGGACACTGAAGCTTTCTTT
TRBV6-6	TRBJ1-5	.	TRBD1	CASSYPGGSQPQHF	TGTGCCAGCAGTTACCCAGGGGGCAGTCAGCCCCAGCATTTT
TRBV7-6	TRBJ2-3	.	TRBD1	CASSLMSGTGGKDTQYF	TGTGCCAGCAGCTTAATGAGCGGGACAGGGGGGAAAGATACGCAGTATTTT
TRBV6-5	TRBJ2-7	.	TRBD1	CASRRDRANYEQYF	TGTGCCAGCAGGAGGGACAGGGCGAACTACGAGCAGTACTTC